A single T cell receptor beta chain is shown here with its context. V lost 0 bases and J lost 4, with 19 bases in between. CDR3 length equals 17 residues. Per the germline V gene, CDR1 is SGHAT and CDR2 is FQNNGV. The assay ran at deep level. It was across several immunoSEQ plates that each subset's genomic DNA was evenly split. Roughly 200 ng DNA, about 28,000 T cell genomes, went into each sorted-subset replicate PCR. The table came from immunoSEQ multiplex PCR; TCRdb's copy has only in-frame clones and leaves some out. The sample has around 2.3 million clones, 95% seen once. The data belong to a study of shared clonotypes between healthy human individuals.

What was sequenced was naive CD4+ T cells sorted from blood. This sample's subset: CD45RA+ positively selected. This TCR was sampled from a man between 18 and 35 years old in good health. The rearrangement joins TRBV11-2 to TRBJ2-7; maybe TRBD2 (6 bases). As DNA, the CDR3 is TGTGCCAGCAGCTTAGACCGGGGCGGGAAGTGGGATTACGAGCAGTACTTC. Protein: CASSLDRGGKWDYEQYF.